The present T cell receptor (beta chain) was sequenced within a study of blood T cells in healthy people across ages. Whole-study context: Researchers report that template switching captured about one barcoded beta molecule per two T cells. General study points: Donors of long life had a larger count of naive CD4+ cells and greater diversity than aged donors.

The length of the CDR3 is 16 residues. The V and J ends lost 3 bases and 1 base, in that order; junction bases with no gene match: 7. CDR1 and CDR2 (germline): ENHRY, SYGVKD. A sample-barcoded 5' primer and a J-beta primer mix were used in a second PCR of roughly 6 to 11 cycles. TCRdb reanalysed the 5' RACE reads using MiXCR and keeps one entry per CDR3 protein. The table has fewer than 2 million distinct CDR3 sequences, about two fifths seen once. Only a few counts were recorded for this clonotype. The antigen is unknown. This receptor was obtained from a human donor in good health. This chain connects TRBV10-3 to TRBJ2-5; 8 nucleotides line up with TRBD1. The specimen was blood. In DNA form, the CDR3 reads TGTGCCATCAGTGAACTTGGAACAGGGGGCCAAGAGACCCAGTACTTC. Residues: CAISELGTGGQETQYF.